This T cell receptor (beta chain) was found in a study of blood T cell repertoires in COVID-19. About the study: The study drew acute and convalescent COVID-19 samples from the United States, Italy and Spain.

As handled by the study authors: Nucleated cell number was recorded as an estimate derived from reference gene primer amplification. Sequencing was performed with immunoSEQ multiplex PCR; in TCRdb, only in-frame clones are kept and a portion is missing. V, J and clone size were drawn from that table, and D and trimming were deduced from the DNA. The table has a few hundred thousand clones, approximately 90% seen once. There are 15 residues in the CDR3. J gave up 2 bases and V 6 bases, and 9 bases lay outside the gene matches. From germline, CDR1 is SGHTA and CDR2 FQGNSA. The chain recombines TRBV7-2 with TRBJ1-1, with 7 bases matching TRBD1. This clonotype was obtained from a man between 18 and 35 years old with active or convalescent COVID-19. Sequenced input: peripheral blood. The CDR3 is CASSFAEGANTEAFF. The CDR3 DNA reads as TGTGCCAGCAGTTTCGCGGAGGGGGCCAACACTGAAGCTTTCTTT. The full variable domain, with the rest looked up from reference TRBV7-2 and TRBJ1-1, is GAGVSQSPSNKVTEKGKDVELRCDPISGHTALYWYRQSLGQGLEFLIYFQGNSAPDKSGLPSDRFSAERTGGSVSTLTIQRTQQEDSAVYLCASSFAEGANTEAFFGQGTRLTVV.